The 6 T cell receptor beta chains below all came from one sample that was sequenced in a study of shared clonotypes between healthy human individuals. Repertoires were generated with immunoSEQ multiplex PCR, while TCRdb's copy carries only in-frame clones and drops some. The repertoire consists of about 2.3 million clones, with about 90% occurring once and the leading ten covering about 0.41%. Sequencing was carried out using naive CD4+ T cells from PBMCs. Subset reported: CD45RA+ positively selected. These receptors came from a man in his late teens or twenties in good health. Some clones in this sample may be carry-over from other donors' samples.

CDR3 loop: CASSKSLNPTQPQHF. The CDR3, as DNA: TGTGCCAGCAGCAAGAGTCTAAATCCTACTCAGCCCCAGCATTTT. The V call is TRBV5-6, the J call TRBJ1-5; D uncertain. Trimming left V 4 bases short and J 6 bases short, with 17 bases between. Germline V lookup: CDR1 SGHDT, CDR2 YYEEEE. The CDR3 is 15 amino acids.

The rearrangement uses TRBV18 and TRBJ1-2; the D gene is possibly TRBD1 (5 bases). V lost 4 bases to trimming and J lost 8 bases, with 20 bases between them. The CDR3 spans 15 residues. Germline V gives CDR1 KGHSH, CDR2 LQKENI. CDR3 DNA sequence: TGTGCCAGCTCACTGGGGCAGGCCCCCATTTACGGCTACACCTTC. It is translated as CASSLGQAPIYGYTF.

The V call is TRBV5-4, the J call TRBJ2-3; TRBD1 matches at 7 bases. V shed 3 bases and J 2 bases; nucleotides not matched to a gene: 6. The germline CDR1 and CDR2 sequences are SGHNT and YYREEE (reference sequence). This CDR3 region has 15 residues. The DNA of the CDR3 is TGTGCCAGCAGCTCGGGACAGCCTTTCACAGATACGCAGTATTTT. Protein: CASSSGQPFTDTQYF.

Comments on this clone: The same CDR3 arises from other DNA sequences in this sample as well. The chain joins TRBV7-9 to TRBJ2-5; D is unresolved. The germline V gene encodes CDR1 SEHNR and CDR2 FQNEAQ (reference sequence). Trimming stripped 3 bases from V and 0 bases from J, with 5 bases between. The CDR3 has 13 amino acids. This CDR3 reads CASSLRYQETQYF. CDR3 nucleotides: TGTGCCAGCAGCTTGCGGTACCAAGAGACCCAGTACTTC.

The V call is TRBV6-6, the J call TRBJ1-3; D unclear. Germline V lookup: CDR1 MNHNY, CDR2 SVGAGI (reference sequence). With 2 bases removed from V and 4 bases from J, the gap between germline ends came to 15 bases. This CDR3 has 16 amino acids. This chain's CDR3 is CASSYPLGGQGNTIYF. The CDR3 nucleotides are TGTGCCAGCAGTTACCCCCTTGGAGGGCAAGGAAACACCATATATTTT.

The chain employs TRBV27 and TRBJ1-2; D might be TRBD1 (6 bases). Per germline, CDR1 MNHEY and CDR2 SMNVEV (reference sequence). V lost 6 bases, J lost 4 bases, and 18 bases lay in between. The CDR3 consists of 15 residues. CDR3 nucleotide sequence: TGTGCCAGCAGCCAGACAGGCTCTAGGAGCTATGGCTACACCTTC. Its translation is CASSQTGSRSYGYTF.